This T cell receptor (beta chain) appears in the sequencing data of a study of blood T cell repertoires in COVID-19 (TCRdb year 2020). For the study in its entirety: Samples from collaborators originated in the United States, Italy and Spain and spanned both the acute and convalescent phases of COVID-19. The repertoires were released in a freely available public database intended as a resource for research on the immune response to SARS-CoV-2. HLA class I and class II types, where available, came from metadata supplied by the sample provider rather than from assay-based typing. A de-identified subject ID, COVID-19 status, age in years and sex were almost always included in the sample metadata. The samples were drawn from the first 160 participants of the ongoing ImmuneRACE study and from some 1,300 subjects provided by 6 global collaborators. Deeply sampled blood TCRbeta repertoires from subjects exposed to, actively infected with, or recovered from COVID-19 were included in the dataset. The prospective study material was composed of cDNA or gDNA derived from T cells, B-cell-depleted T cells, or PBMCs.

Here is what the overall study found, with its caveats: The quantity of clinical and demographic metadata differed by source and by participant and was supplied without curation.

This clone was seen a handful of times. What this receptor recognizes is not known. One base away there is no much larger clone; base qualities are not given. Participants in the prospective study were enrolled through a virtual design, were aged roughly 18 to 90 years, and lived in 24 United States geographic areas. To assign participants to cohorts, the prospective study relied on clinical history that participants themselves reported in a screening survey and a study questionnaire. For ImmuneRACE Cohort 3, a participant was defined as recovered based on two consecutive negative NP/OP PCR tests, clearance by a healthcare professional, or resolution of symptoms. Mobile phlebotomists in the prospective study collected whole blood, serum and a nasopharyngeal or oropharyngeal swab from every participant. Additional blood draws and questionnaires over an approximately 2-month period could optionally be provided by prospective study participants. Blood samples from the prospective study were shipped frozen or at room temperature prior to DNA extraction.

At the junction V is shortened by 2 bases and J by 5 bases; bases outside the gene matches: 20. Taken from cysteine to phenylalanine, the CDR3 has 20 residues. Just CDR3 DNA is preserved here, 60 bases in frame from base 1. TCRbeta CDR3 regions were amplified from genomic DNA by means of the immunoSEQ Assay, a bias-controlled multiplex PCR. The authors' pipeline ran thus. The number of nucleated cells in each sample was estimated by amplification of reference gene primers within the assay. To quantify the absolute abundance of each unique TCRbeta CDR3 rearrangement, sequence reads were collapsed and filtered. Productive Simpson clonality was computed per sample as the square root of Simpson's diversity index over productive rearrangements. The clones in this table, taken by TCRdb from immuneACCESS, are in-frame only. Not every clone is retained; where verified, under half of the shortfall comes from an unresolved V gene, and the cause of the rest is unknown. That table gives V, J and clone size, and the DNA gave D and trimming. A total of 200,000 to 250,000 clones appear in this sample, roughly 79% of them only once. 15% of the sample is held by the ten biggest clonotypes.

The rearrangement combines TRBV6-7 with TRBJ2-5; 10 bases in between match TRBD1. TRBV6-7 is classed as an ORF, of uncertain function. Sequencing was performed on PBMCs or T cells enriched from blood (not recorded which). This TCR derives from a man aged 40-49 years who had recovered from COVID-19. The sequenced DNA is TGTGCCAGCAGTTACACTCAACAACCTTCCCTCCAGGACAGGGGGGAGACCCAGTACTTC. This sequence encodes CASSYTQQPSLQDRGETQYF.